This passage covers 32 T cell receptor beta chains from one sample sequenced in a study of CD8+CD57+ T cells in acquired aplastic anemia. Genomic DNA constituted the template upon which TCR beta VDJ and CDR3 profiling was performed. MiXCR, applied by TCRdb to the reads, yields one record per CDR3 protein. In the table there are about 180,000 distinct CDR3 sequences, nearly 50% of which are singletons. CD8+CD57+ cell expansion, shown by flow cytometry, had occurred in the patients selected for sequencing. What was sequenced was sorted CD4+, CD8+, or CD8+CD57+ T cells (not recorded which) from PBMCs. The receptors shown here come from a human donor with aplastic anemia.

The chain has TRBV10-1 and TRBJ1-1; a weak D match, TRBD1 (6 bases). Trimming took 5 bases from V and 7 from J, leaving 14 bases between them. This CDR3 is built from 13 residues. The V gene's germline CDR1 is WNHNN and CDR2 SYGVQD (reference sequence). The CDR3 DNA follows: TGCGCCAGCAGTACAGGGTGGGACGGTGAAGCTTTCTTT. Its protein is CASSTGWDGEAFF.

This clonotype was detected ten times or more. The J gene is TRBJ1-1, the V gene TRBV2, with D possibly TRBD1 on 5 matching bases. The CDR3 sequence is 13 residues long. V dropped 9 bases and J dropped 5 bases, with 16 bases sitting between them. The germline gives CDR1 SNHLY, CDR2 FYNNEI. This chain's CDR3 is CASTGGEWTEAFF. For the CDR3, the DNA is TGTGCCAGTACGGGGGGGGAATGGACTGAAGCTTTCTTT.

CDR3 bases: TGTGCCACCAACCCGGGACAAATGAACACTGAAGCTTTCTTT. Residues: CATNPGQMNTEAFF. The V gene is TRBV15, the J gene TRBJ1-1; D is possibly TRBD1 (6 bases). Looked up from germline, CDR1 is LNHNV and CDR2 is YYDKDF (reference sequence). This CDR3 spans 14 amino acids. Trimming removed 7 bases from V and 0 bases from J, with 12 bases in between.

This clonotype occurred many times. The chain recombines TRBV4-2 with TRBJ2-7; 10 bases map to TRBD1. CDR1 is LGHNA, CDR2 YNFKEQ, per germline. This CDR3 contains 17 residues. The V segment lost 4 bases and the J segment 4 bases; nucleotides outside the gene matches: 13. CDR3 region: CASSRGATGQGTYEQYF. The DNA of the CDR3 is TGTGCCAGCAGCCGAGGGGCCACGGGACAGGGGACGTACGAGCAGTACTTC.

The CDR3 spells CASSLSPGQGRIEQFF. CDR3 DNA: TGTGCCAGCAGCCTCTCTCCGGGACAGGGTCGGATTGAGCAGTTCTTC. The chain carries TRBV6-2 or TRBV6-3 and TRBJ2-1; 9 bases are a match to TRBD1. CDR3 length: 16 residues. Germline V gene sequence: CDR1 MNHEY, CDR2 SVGEGT. The trim removed 6 bases at V and 9 bases at J, leaving 15 bases unmatched.

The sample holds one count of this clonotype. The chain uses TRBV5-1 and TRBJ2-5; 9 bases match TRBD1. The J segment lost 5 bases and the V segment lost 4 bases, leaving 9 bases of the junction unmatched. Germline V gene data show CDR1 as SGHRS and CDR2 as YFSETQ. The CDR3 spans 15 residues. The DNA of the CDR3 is TGCGCCAGCAGCGGGGGGGACAGGGATTGGGAGACCCAGTACTTC. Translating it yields CASSGGDRDWETQYF.

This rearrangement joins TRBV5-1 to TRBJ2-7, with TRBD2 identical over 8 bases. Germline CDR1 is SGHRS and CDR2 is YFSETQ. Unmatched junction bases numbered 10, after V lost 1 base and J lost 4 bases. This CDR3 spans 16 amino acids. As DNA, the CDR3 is TGCGCCAGCAGCTTGACCCCGGGACGGGGGGGTTACGAGCAGTACTTC. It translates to CASSLTPGRGGYEQYF.

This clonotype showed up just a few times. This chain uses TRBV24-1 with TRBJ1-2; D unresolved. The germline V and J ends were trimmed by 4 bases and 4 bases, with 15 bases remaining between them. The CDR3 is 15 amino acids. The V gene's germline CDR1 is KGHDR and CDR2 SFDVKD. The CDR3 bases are TGTGCCACCAGTGACCCGAGACGGTCGCCCTATGGCTACACCTTC. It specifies CATSDPRRSPYGYTF.

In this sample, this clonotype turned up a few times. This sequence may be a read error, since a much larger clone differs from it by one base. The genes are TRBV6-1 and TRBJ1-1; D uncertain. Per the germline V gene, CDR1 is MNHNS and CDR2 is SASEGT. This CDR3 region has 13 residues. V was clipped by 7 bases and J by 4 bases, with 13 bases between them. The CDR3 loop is CASTRQPSTEAFF. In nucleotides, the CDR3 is TGTGCCAGCACAAGGCAGCCGAGCACTGAAGCTTTCTTT.

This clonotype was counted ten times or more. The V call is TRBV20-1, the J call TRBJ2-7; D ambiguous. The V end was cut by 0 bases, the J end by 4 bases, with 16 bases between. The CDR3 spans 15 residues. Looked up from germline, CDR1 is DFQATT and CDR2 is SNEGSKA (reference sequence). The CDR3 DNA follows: TGCAGTGCTAGAGATGGAACAGTCTCTGGGTACGAGCAGTACTTC. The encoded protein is CSARDGTVSGYEQYF.

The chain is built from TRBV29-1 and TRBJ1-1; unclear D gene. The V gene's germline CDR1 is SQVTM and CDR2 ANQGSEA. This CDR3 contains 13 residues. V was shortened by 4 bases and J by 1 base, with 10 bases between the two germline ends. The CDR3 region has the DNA TGCAGCGTTGGAGTATCCGGGAACACTGAAGCTTTCTTT. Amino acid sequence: CSVGVSGNTEAFF.

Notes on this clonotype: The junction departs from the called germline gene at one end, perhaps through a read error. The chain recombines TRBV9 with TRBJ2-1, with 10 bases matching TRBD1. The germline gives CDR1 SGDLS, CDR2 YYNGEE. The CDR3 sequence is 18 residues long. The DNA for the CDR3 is TGTGCCAGCAGCTCCCCTTTGGGCGTGGGGACAGGGGTCAATGGGCAGTTCTTC. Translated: CASSSPLGVGTGVNGQFF. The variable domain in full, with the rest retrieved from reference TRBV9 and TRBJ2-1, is DSGVTQTPKHLITATGQRVTLRCSPRSGDLSVYWYQQSLDQGLQFLIQYYNGEERAKGNILERFSAQQFPDLHSELNLSSLELGDSALYFCASSSPLGVGTGVNGQFFGPGTRLTVL.

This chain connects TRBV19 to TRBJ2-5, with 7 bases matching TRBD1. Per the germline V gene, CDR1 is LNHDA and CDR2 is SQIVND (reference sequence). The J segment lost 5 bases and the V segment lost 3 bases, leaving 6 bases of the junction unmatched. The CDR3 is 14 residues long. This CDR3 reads CASSIRQGRETQYF. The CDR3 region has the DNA TGTGCCAGTAGTATTCGACAGGGTCGGGAGACCCAGTACTTC. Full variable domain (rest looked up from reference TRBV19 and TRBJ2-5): DGGITQSPKYLFRKEGQNVTLSCEQNLNHDAMYWYRQDPGQGLRLIYYSQIVNDFQKGDIAEGYSVSREKKESFPLTVTSAQKNPTAFYLCASSIRQGRETQYFGPGTRLLVL.

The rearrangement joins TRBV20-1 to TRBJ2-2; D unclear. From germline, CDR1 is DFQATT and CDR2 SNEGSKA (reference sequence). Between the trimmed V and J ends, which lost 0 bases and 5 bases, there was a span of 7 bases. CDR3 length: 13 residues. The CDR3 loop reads CSARDPLTGELFF. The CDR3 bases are TGCAGTGCTAGAGACCCCTTGACCGGGGAGCTGTTTTTT.

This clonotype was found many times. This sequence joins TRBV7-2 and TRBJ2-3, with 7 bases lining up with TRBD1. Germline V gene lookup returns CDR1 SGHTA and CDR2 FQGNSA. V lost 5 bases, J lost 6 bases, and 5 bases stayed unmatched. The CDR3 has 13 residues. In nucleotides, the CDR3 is TGTGCCAGCAGCCCGGGACAGTCGGATACGCAGTATTTT. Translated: CASSPGQSDTQYF.

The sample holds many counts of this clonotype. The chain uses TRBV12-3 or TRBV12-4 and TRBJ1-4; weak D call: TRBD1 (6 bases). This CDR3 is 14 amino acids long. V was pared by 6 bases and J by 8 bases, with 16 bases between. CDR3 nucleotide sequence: TGTGCCAGCAGCCGGGACACGCGTGGGGAAAAACTGTTTTTT. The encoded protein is CASSRDTRGEKLFF.

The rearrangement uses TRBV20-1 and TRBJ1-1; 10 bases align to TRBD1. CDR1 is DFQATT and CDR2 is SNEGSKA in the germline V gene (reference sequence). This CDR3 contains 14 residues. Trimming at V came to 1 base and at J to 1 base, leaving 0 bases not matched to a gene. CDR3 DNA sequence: TGCAGTGCTAGAGGGGACAGGGGGAACACTGAAGCTTTCTTT. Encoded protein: CSARGDRGNTEAFF.

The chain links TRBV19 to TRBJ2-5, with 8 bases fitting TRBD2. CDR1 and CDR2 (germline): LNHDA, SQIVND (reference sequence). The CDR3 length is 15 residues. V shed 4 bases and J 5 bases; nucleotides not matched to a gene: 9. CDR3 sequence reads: CASSNSGSAGETQYF. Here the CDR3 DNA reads TGTGCCAGTAGTAACAGCGGGAGCGCCGGGGAGACCCAGTACTTC. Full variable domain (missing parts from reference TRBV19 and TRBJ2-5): DGGITQSPKYLFRKEGQNVTLSCEQNLNHDAMYWYRQDPGQGLRLIYYSQIVNDFQKGDIAEGYSVSREKKESFPLTVTSAQKNPTAFYLCASSNSGSAGETQYFGPGTRLLVL.

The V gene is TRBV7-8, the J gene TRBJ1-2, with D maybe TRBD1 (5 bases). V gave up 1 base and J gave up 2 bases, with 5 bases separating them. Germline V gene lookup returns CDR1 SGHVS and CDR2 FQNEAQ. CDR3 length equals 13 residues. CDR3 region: CASSLGGNYGYTF. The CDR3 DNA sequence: TGTGCCAGCAGCTTAGGGGGGAACTATGGCTACACCTTC.

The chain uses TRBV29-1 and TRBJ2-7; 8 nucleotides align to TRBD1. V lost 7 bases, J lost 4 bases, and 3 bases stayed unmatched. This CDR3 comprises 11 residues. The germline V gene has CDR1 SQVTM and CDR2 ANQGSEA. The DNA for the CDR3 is TGCAGCGGCAGACAGGGGTACGAGCAGTACTTC. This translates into CSGRQGYEQYF.

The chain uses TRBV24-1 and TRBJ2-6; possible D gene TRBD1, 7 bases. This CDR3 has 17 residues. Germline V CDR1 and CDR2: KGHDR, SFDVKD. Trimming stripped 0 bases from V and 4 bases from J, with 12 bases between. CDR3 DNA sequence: TGTGCCACCAGTGATTTGGACAGGGACTCAGGGGCCAACGTCCTGACTTTC. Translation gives CATSDLDRDSGANVLTF.

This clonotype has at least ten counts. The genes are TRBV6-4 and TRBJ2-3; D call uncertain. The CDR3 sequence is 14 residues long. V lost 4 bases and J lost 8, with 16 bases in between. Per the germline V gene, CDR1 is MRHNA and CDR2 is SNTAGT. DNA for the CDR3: TGTGCCAGCAGTGCTGTGGCGTCGGCGAGTACGCAGTATTTT. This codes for CASSAVASASTQYF.

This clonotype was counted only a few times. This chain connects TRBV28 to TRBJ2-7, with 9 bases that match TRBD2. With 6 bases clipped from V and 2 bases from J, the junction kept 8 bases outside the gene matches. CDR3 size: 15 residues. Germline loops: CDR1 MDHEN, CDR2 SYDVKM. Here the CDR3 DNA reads TGTGCCAGCAGCCCACTAGCGGGCGGAACCTACGAGCAGTACTTC. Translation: CASSPLAGGTYEQYF.

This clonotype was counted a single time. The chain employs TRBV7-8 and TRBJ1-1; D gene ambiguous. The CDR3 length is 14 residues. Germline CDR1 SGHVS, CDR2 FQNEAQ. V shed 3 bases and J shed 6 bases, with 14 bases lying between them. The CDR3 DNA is TGTGCCAGCAGCTTTGCCGGGGAAAGCGCTGAAGCTTTCTTT. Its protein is CASSFAGESAEAFF.

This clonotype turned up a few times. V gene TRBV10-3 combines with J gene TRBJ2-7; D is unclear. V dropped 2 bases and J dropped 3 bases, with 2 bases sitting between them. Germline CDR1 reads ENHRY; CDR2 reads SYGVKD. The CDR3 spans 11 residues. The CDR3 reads CAISENYEQYF. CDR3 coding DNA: TGTGCCATCAGTGAGAACTACGAGCAGTACTTC.

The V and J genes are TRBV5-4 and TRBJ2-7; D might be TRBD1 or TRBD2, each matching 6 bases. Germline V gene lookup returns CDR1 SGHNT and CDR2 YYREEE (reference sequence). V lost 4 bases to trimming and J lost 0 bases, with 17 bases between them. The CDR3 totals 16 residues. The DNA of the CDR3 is TGTGCCAGCAGCCTGACCGGGGGCTCAAGCTCCTACGAGCAGTACTTC. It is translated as CASSLTGGSSSYEQYF.

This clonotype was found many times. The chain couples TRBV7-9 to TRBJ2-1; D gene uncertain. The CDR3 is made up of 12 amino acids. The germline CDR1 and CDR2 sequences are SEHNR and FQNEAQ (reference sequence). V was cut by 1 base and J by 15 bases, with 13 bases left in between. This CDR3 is CASSLEGRRPFF. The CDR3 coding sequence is TGTGCCAGCAGCTTAGAGGGCCGAAGGCCGTTCTTC. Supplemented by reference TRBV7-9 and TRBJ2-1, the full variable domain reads DTGVSQNPRHKITKRGQNVTFRCDPISEHNRLYWYRQTLGQGPEFLTYFQNEAQLEKSRLLSDRFSAERPKGSFSTLEIQRTEQGDSAMYLCASSLEGRRPFFGPGTRLTVL.

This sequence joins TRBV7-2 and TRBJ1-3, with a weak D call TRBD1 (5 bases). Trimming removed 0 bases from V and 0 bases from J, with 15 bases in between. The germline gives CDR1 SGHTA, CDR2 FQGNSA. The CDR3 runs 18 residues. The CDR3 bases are TGTGCCAGCAGCTTAGCGGGGCAGGCGCCGAGCTCTGGAAACACCATATATTTT. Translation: CASSLAGQAPSSGNTIYF.

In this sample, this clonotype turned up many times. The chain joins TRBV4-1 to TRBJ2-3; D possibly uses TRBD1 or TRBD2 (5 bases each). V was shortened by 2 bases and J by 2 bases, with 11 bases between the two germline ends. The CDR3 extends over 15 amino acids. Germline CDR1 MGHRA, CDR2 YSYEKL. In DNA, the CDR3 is TGCGCCAGCAGCCAACAGGGAGAGGTCACAGATACGCAGTATTTT. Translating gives CASSQQGEVTDTQYF.

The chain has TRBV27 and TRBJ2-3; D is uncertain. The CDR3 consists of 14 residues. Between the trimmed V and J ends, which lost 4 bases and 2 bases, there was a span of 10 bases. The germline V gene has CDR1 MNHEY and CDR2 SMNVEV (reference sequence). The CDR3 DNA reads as TGTGCCAGCAGTTCCTACCGTCCCACAGATACGCAGTATTTT. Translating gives CASSSYRPTDTQYF.

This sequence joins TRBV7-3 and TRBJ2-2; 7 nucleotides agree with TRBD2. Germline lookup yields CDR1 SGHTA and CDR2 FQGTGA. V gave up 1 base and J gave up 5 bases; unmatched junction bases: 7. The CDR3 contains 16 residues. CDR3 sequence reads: CASSLNRGVRTGELFF. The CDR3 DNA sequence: TGTGCCAGCAGCTTAAACCGGGGGGTACGGACCGGGGAGCTGTTTTTT.

CDR3 bases: TGTGCCAGCAGCGTATCCCATCAGAGGGGCGAGCAGTACTTC. The encoded protein is CASSVSHQRGEQYF. The rearrangement uses TRBV7-8 and TRBJ2-7; possibly TRBD1 or TRBD2 for D (5 bases each). Germline V gives CDR1 SGHVS, CDR2 FQNEAQ. V was cut by 5 bases and J by 6 bases, with 17 bases left in between. The CDR3 runs 14 residues.